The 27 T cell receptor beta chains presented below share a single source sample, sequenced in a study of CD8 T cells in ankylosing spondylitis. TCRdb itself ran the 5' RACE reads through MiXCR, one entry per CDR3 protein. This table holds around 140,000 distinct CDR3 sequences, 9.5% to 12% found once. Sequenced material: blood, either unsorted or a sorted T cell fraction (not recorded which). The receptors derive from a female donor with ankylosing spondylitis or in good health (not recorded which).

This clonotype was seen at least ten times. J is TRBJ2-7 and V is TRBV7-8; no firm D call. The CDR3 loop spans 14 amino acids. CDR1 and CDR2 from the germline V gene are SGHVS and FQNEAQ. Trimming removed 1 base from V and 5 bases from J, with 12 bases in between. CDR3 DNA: TGTGCCAGCAGCTTAGGTTGGTTAGCCGACGAGCAGTACTTC. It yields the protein CASSLGWLADEQYF.

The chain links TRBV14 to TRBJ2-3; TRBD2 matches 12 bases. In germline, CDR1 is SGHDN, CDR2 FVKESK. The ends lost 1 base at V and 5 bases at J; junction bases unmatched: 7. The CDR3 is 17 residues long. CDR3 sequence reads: CASSQGLAGDLGDTQYF. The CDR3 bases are TGTGCCAGCAGCCAAGGACTAGCGGGAGATCTTGGAGATACGCAGTATTTT.

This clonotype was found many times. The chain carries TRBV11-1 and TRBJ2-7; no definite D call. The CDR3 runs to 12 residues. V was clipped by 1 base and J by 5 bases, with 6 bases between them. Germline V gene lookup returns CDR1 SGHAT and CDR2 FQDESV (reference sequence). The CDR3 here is CASSLDFHEQYF. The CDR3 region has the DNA TGTGCCAGCAGCTTAGACTTCCACGAGCAGTACTTC.

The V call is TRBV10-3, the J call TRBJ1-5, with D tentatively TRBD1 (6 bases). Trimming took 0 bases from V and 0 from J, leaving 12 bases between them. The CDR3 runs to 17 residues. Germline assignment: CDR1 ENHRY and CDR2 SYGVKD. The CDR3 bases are TGTGCCATCAGTGAGTCAAGGGGGGCAAATAGCAATCAGCCCCAGCATTTT. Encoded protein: CAISESRGANSNQPQHF.

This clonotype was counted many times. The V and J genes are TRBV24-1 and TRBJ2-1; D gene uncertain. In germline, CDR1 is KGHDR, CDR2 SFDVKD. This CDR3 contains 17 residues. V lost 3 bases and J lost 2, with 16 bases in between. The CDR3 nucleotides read TGTGCCACCAGTGATCCCACTGGTGTAGGTGCCTACAATGAGCAGTTCTTC. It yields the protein CATSDPTGVGAYNEQFF.

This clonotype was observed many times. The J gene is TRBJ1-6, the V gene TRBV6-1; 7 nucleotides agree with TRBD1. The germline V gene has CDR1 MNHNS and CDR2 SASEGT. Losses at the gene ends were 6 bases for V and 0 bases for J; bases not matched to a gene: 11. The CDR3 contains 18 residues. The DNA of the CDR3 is TGTGCCAGCAGGGGTGGCCCTGGACAGGACTCCTATAATTCACCCCTCCACTTT. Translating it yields CASRGGPGQDSYNSPLHF.

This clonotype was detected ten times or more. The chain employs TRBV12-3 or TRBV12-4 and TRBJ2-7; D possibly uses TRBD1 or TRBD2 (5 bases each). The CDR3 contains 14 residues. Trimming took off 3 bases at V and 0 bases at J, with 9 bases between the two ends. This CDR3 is CASSLRGTSYEQYF. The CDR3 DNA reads TGTGCCAGCAGTTTGAGGGGAACCTCCTACGAGCAGTACTTC.

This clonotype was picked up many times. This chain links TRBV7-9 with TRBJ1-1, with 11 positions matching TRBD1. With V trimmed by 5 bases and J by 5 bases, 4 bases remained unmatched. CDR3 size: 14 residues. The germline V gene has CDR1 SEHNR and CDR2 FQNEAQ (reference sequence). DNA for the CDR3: TGTGCCAGCAGCAGGACAGGGGGCGGGACTGAAGCTTTCTTT. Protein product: CASSRTGGGTEAFF.

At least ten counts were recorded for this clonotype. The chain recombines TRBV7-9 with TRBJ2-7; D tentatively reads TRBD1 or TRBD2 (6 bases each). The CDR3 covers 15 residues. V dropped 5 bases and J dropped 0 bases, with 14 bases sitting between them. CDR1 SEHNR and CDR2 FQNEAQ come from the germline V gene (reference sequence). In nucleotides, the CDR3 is TGTGCCAGCAGCGCGGGACACAGGAACTCCTACGAGCAGTACTTC. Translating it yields CASSAGHRNSYEQYF. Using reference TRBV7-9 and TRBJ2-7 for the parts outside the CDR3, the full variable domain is DTGVSQNPRHKITKRGQNVTFRCDPISEHNRLYWYRQTLGQGPEFLTYFQNEAQLEKSRLLSDRFSAERPKGSFSTLEIQRTEQGDSAMYLCASSAGHRNSYEQYFGPGTRLTVT.

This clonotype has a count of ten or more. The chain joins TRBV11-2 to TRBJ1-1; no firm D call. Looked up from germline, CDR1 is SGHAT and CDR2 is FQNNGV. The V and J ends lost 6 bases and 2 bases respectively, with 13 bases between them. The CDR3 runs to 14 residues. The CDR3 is CASRPKHLNTEAFF. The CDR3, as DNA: TGTGCCAGCAGGCCCAAGCATTTAAACACTGAAGCTTTCTTT.

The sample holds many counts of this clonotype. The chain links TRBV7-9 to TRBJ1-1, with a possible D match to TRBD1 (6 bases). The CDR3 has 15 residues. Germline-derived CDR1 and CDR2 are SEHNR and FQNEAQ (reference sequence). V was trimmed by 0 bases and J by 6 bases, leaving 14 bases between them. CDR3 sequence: CASSLAQGRTAEAFF. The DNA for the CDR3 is TGTGCCAGCAGCTTAGCGCAAGGTCGGACAGCTGAAGCTTTCTTT. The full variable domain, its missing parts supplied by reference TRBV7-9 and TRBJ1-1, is DTGVSQNPRHKITKRGQNVTFRCDPISEHNRLYWYRQTLGQGPEFLTYFQNEAQLEKSRLLSDRFSAERPKGSFSTLEIQRTEQGDSAMYLCASSLAQGRTAEAFFGQGTRLTVV.

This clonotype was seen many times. CDR3 region: CASSQDEGGMNTIYF. In DNA form, the CDR3 reads TGCGCCAGCAGCCAAGATGAGGGAGGGATGAACACCATATATTTT. The genes are TRBV4-1 and TRBJ1-3; D is undetermined. Germline V lookup: CDR1 MGHRA, CDR2 YSYEKL. The V and J ends lost 0 bases and 7 bases respectively, with 13 bases between them. The CDR3 has 15 amino acids.

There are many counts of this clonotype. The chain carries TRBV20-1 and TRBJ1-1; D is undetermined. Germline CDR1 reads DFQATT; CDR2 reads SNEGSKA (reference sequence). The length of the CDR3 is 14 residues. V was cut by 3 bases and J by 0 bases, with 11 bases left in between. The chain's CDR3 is CSASNEGMNTEAFF. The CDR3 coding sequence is TGCAGTGCTAGTAATGAGGGCATGAACACTGAAGCTTTCTTT.

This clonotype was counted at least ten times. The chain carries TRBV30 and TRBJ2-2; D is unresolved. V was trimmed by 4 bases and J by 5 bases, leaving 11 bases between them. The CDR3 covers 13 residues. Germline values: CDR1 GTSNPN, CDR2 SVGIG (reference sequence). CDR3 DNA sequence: TGTGCCTGGACCTGGCAGGCGACCGGGGAGCTGTTTTTT. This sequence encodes CAWTWQATGELFF.

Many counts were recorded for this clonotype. The CDR3 bases are TGTGCCAGCAGTTCTCTCGGGGGAGGGCTGGTGGAAGCTTTCTTT. It specifies CASSSLGGGLVEAFF. V is TRBV12-3 or TRBV12-4 and J is TRBJ1-1, with D tentatively TRBD1 (5 bases). V was shortened by 4 bases and J by 8 bases, with 20 bases between the two germline ends. The CDR3 sequence is 15 residues long.

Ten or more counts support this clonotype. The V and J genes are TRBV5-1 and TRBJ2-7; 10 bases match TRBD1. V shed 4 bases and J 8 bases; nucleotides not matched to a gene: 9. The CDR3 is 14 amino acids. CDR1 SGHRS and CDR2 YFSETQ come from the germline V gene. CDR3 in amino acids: CASSPQQGQGKQYF. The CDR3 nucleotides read TGCGCCAGCAGCCCGCAACAGGGACAGGGGAAGCAGTACTTC.

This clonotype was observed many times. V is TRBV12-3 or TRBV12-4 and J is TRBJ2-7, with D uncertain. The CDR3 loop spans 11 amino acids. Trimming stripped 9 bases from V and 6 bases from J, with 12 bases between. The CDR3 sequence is CARPNTPEQYF. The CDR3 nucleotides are TGTGCCAGACCCAACACTCCCGAGCAGTACTTC.

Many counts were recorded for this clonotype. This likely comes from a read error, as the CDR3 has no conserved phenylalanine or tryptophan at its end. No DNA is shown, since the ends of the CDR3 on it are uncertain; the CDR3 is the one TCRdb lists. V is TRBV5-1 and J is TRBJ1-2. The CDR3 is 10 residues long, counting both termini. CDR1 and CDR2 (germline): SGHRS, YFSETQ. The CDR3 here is CASSINQARV.

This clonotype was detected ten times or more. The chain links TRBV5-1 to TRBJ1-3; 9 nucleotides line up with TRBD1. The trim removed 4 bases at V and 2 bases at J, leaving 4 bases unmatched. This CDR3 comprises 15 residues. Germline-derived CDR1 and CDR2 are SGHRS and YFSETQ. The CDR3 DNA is TGCGCCAGCAGCGCCGACAGGGGGACTGGAAACACCATATATTTT. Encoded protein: CASSADRGTGNTIYF.

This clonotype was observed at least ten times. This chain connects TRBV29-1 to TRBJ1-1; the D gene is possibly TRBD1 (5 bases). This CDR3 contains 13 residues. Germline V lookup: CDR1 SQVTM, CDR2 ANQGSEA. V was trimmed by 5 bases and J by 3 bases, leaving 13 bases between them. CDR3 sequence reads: CSVMRGADTEAFF. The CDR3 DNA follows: TGCAGCGTTATGAGGGGCGCGGACACTGAAGCTTTCTTT.

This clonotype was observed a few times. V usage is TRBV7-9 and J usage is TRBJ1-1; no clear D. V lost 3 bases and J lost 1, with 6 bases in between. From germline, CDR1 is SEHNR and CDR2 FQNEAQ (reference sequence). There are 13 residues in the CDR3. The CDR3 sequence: CASSLTQNTEAFF. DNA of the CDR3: TGTGCCAGCAGCTTGACACAGAACACTGAAGCTTTCTTT.

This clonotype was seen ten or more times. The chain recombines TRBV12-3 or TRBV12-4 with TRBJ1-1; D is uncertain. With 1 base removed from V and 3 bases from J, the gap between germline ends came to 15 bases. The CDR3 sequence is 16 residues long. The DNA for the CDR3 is TGTGCCAGCAGTTTAGGACCTATAGAGGTGGACACTGAAGCTTTCTTT. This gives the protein CASSLGPIEVDTEAFF.

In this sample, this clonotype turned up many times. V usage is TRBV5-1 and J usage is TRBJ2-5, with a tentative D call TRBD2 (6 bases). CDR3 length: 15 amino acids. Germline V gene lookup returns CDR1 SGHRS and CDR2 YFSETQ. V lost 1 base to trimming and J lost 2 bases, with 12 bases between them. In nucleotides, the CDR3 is TGCGCCAGCAGCTTGTGGAGACTAGGGCAAGAGACCCAGTACTTC. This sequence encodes CASSLWRLGQETQYF.

The DNA of the CDR3 is TGTGCCAGCAGACTCAGTAGAGTAGGGGACAATGAGCAGTTCTTC. This encodes CASRLSRVGDNEQFF. This chain uses TRBV12-3 or TRBV12-4 with TRBJ2-1; tentative D call: TRBD1 (5 bases). The CDR3 totals 15 residues. V lost 6 bases and J lost 5, with 17 bases in between.

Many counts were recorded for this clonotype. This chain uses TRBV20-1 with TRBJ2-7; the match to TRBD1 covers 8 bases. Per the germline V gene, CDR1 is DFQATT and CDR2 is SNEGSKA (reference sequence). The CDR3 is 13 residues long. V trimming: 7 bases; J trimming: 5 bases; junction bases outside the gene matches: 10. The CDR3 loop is CSVPTGAFNEQYF. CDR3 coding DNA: TGCAGTGTCCCGACAGGGGCGTTTAACGAGCAGTACTTC.

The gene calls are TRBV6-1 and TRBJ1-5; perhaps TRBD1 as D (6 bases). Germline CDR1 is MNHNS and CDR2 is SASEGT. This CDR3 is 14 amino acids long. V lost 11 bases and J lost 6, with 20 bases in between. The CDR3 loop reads CAGSRGGRGQPQHF. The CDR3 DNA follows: TGTGCCGGGTCAAGGGGGGGGCGCGGTCAGCCCCAGCATTTT.

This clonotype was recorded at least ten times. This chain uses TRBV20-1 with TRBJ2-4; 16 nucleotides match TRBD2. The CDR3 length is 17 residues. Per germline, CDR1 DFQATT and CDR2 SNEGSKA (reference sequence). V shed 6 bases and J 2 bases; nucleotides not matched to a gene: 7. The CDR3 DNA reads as TGCAGTGCACCCGGGACTAGCGGGAGGGCGCCCAAAAACATTCAGTACTTC. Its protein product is CSAPGTSGRAPKNIQYF.